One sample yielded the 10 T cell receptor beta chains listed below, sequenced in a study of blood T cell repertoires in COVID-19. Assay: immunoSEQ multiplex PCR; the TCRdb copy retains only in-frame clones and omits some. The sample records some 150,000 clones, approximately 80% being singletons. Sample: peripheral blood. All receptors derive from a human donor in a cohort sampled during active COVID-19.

CDR3 DNA: TGCGCCAGCAGCTTTGACCCGGACAGCTCCTATAATTCACCCCTCCACTTT. Protein sequence: CASSFDPDSSYNSPLHF. The chain recombines TRBV5-1 with TRBJ1-6; TRBD1 might be the D (6 bases). The germline gives CDR1 SGHRS, CDR2 YFSETQ. Trimming stripped 2 bases from V and 0 bases from J, with 12 bases between. The CDR3 sequence is 17 residues long.

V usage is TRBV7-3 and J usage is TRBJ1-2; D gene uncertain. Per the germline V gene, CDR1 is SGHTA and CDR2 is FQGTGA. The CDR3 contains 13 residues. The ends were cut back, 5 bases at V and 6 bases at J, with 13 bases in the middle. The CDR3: CASSPLGGNGYTF. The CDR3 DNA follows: TGTGCCAGCAGCCCCTTGGGAGGGAATGGCTACACCTTC.

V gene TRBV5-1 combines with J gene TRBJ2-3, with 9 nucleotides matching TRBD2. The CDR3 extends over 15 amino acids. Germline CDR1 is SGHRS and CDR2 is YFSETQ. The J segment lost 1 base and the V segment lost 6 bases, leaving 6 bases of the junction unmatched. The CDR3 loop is CASTLSGSGTDTQYF. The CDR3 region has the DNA TGCGCCAGCACCCTTAGCGGGAGCGGCACAGATACGCAGTATTTT.

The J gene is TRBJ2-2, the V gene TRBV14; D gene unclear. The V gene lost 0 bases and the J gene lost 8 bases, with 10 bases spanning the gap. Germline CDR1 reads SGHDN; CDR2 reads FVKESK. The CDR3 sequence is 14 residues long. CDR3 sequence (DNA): TGTGCCAGCAGCCAAGAATTGGTGAGGGGGGAGCTGTTTTTT. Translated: CASSQELVRGELFF.

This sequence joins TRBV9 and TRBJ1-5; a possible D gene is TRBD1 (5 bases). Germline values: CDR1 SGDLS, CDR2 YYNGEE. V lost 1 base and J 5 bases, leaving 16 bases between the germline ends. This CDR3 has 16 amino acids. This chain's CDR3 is CASSVKTAGSDQPQHF. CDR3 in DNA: TGTGCCAGCAGCGTAAAGACAGCCGGTTCGGATCAGCCCCAGCATTTT.

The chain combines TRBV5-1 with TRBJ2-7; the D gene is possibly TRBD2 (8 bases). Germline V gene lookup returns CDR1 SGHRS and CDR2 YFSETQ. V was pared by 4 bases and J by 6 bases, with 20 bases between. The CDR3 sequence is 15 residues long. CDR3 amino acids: CASSPGQSRGGEQYF. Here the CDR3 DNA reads TGCGCCAGCAGCCCGGGACAGTCCCGGGGGGGCGAGCAGTACTTC. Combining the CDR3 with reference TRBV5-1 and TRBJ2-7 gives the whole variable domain KAGVTQTPRYLIKTRGQQVTLSCSPISGHRSVSWYQQTPGQGLQFLFEYFSETQRNKGNFPGRFSGRQFSNSRSEMNVSTLELGDSALYLCASSPGQSRGGEQYFGPGTRLTVT.

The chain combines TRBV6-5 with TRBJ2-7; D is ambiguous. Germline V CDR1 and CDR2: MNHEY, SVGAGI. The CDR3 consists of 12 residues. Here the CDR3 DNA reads TGTTCCCTTCGCACGGTAACCTACGAGCAGTACTTC. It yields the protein CSLRTVTYEQYF.

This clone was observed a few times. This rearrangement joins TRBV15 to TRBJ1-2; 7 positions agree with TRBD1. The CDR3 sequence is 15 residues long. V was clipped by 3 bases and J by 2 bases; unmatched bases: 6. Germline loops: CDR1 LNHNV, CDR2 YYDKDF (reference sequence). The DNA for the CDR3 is TGTGCCACCAGCAGGGTGGGACAGTTGAACTATGGCTACACCTTC. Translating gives CATSRVGQLNYGYTF.

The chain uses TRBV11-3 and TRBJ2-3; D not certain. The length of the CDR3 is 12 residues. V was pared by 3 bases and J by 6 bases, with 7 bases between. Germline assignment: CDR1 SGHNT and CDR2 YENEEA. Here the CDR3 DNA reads TGTGCCAGCAGCTTCGGGTGGGATACGCAGTATTTT. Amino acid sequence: CASSFGWDTQYF.

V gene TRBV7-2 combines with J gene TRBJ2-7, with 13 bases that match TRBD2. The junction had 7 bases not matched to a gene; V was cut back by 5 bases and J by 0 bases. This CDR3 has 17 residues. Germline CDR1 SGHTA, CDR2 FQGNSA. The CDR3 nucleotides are TGTGCCAGCAGCCAGACTAGCGGGAGGTCGGGCTCCTACGAGCAGTACTTC. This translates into CASSQTSGRSGSYEQYF.